The 16 T cell receptor beta chains below were found in one sample sequenced in a study of regulatory T cells in long-lasting Graves disease. Through Arm-PCR of CDR3 regions and iRepertoire HTBI primers, TCR beta libraries were built. TCRdb independently ran MiXCR on the multiplex PCR reads; one entry per CDR3 protein. The table records around 480,000 distinct CDR3 sequences, about 16% of them present only once. Regarding time point: newly diagnosed GD, antithyroid drugs for less than 3 months. PBMCs provided the RNA from which the TCR library was made. These data also featured in a second study, about T cells in Graves' hyperthyroidism and ophthalmopathy.

The sequenced sample was peripheral blood mononuclear cells (PBMCs), obtained at new diagnosis, from a patient treated with antithyroid drugs. These TCRs come from a woman aged 35-60 years with Graves disease.

This clonotype was recorded many times. This chain uses TRBV7-9 with TRBJ2-3; 8 bases align to TRBD1. From germline, CDR1 is SEHNR and CDR2 FQNEAQ (reference sequence). The CDR3 is 15 residues long. Unmatched junction bases numbered 7, after V lost 7 bases and J lost 1 base. CDR3 loop: CASIKDRVGTDTQYF. The CDR3 DNA follows: TGTGCCAGCATCAAGGACAGGGTAGGCACAGATACGCAGTATTTT.

Many counts were recorded for this clonotype. This rearrangement joins TRBV20-1 to TRBJ1-2; D is undetermined. The CDR3 length is 12 residues. The germline gives CDR1 DFQATT, CDR2 SNEGSKA (reference sequence). V was clipped by 6 bases and J by 2 bases, with 10 bases between them. The CDR3 sequence is CSAAISNYGYTF. The CDR3 bases are TGCAGTGCGGCGATATCAAACTATGGCTACACCTTC.

This clonotype has a count of ten or more. V usage is TRBV30 and J usage is TRBJ2-1, with 9 bases fitting TRBD2. The CDR3 runs 17 residues. Germline values: CDR1 GTSNPN, CDR2 SVGIG (reference sequence). The V gene end was trimmed by 4 bases and the J gene end by 8 bases; junction bases not matched to a gene: 18. The CDR3 DNA reads as TGTGCCTGGAACCACGACGGAGGGCGGGGGGGCCTTTATGAGCAGTTCTTC. This codes for CAWNHDGGRGGLYEQFF. The full variable domain, in which reference TRBV30 and TRBJ2-1 provide the parts outside the CDR3, is SQTIHQWPATLVQPVGSPLSLECTVEGTSNPNLYWYRQAAGRGLQLLFYSVGIGQISSEVPQNLSASRPQDRQFILSSKKLLLSDSGFYLCAWNHDGGRGGLYEQFFGPGTRLTVL.

This sequence joins TRBV2 and TRBJ2-2; 10 nucleotides line up with TRBD2. Trimming removed 7 bases from V and 7 bases from J; junction bases left unmatched: 6. This CDR3 comprises 14 residues. The germline V gene has CDR1 SNHLY and CDR2 FYNNEI. The CDR3 DNA is TGTGCCAGCAAACTAGCGGGGTACGTCGGGGAGCTGTTTTTT. Translation: CASKLAGYVGELFF.

This chain joins TRBV15 and TRBJ2-2; D is unclear. The CDR3 is 14 residues long. The germline gives CDR1 LNHNV, CDR2 YYDKDF (reference sequence). V lost 0 bases and J 3 bases, leaving 5 bases between the germline ends. CDR3 sequence: CATSRDVYTGELFF. Here the CDR3 DNA reads TGTGCCACCAGCAGAGACGTGTACACCGGGGAGCTGTTTTTT. Full variable domain (outside the CDR3, taken from reference TRBV15 and TRBJ2-2): DAMVIQNPRYQVTQFGKPVTLSCSQTLNHNVMYWYQQKSSQAPKLLFHYYDKDFNNEADTPDNFQSRRPNTSFCFLDIRSPGLGDTAMYLCATSRDVYTGELFFGEGSRLTVL.

The table lists this clonotype with many counts. The chain carries TRBV12-3 or TRBV12-4 and TRBJ2-1, with D maybe TRBD1 (5 bases). The CDR3 has 16 amino acids. Trimming pared 2 bases from V and 0 bases from J, leaving 11 bases between. DNA for the CDR3: TGTGCCAGCAGTTTAAGGCAGGGCGTCTCCTACAATGAGCAGTTCTTC. Protein sequence: CASSLRQGVSYNEQFF.

This clonotype was observed many times. The rearrangement uses TRBV20-1 and TRBJ1-5; possible D gene TRBD1, 5 bases. V was pared by 6 bases and J by 1 base, with 10 bases between. Germline V gene sequence: CDR1 DFQATT, CDR2 SNEGSKA (reference sequence). CDR3 length: 13 residues. CDR3 protein: CSAKGLSNQPQHF. The CDR3 DNA reads as TGCAGTGCCAAGGGGCTCAGCAATCAGCCCCAGCATTTT.

The chain links TRBV9 to TRBJ2-5, with D tentatively TRBD1 or TRBD2 (5 bases each). V dropped 3 bases and J dropped 2 bases, with 20 bases sitting between them. The CDR3 spans 17 residues. Germline CDR1 reads SGDLS; CDR2 reads YYNGEE. CDR3 sequence reads: CASSALGVAFPQETQYF. The CDR3 coding sequence is TGTGCCAGCAGCGCATTGGGGGTTGCCTTCCCTCAAGAGACCCAGTACTTC.

The chain joins TRBV19 to TRBJ1-5; no definite D call. The V gene's germline CDR1 is LNHDA and CDR2 SQIVND (reference sequence). V was clipped by 7 bases and J by 5 bases, with 12 bases between them. This CDR3 has 13 residues. This chain's CDR3 is CASTAAKHQPQHF. The CDR3 nucleotides read TGTGCCAGTACAGCTGCTAAGCATCAGCCCCAGCATTTT.

In this sample, this clonotype turned up many times. The rearrangement joins TRBV5-1 to TRBJ1-2; TRBD1 might be the D (5 bases). The CDR3 sequence is 15 residues long. Germline V lookup: CDR1 SGHRS, CDR2 YFSETQ. The V gene lost 1 base and the J gene lost 2 bases, with 12 bases spanning the gap. The CDR3 bases are TGCGCCAGCAGCTTGAGGGCCGACAGAAACTATGGCTACACCTTC. The encoded protein is CASSLRADRNYGYTF.

This clonotype was counted at least ten times. J is TRBJ1-6 and V is TRBV11-2; D perhaps matches TRBD1 (5 bases). Germline V CDR1 and CDR2: SGHAT, FQNNGV. The CDR3 spans 13 residues. The V gene lost 5 bases and the J gene lost 10 bases, with 12 bases spanning the gap. CDR3 sequence (DNA): TGTGCCAGCAGCCCCGGGACTTACTCACCCCTCCACTTT. Protein product: CASSPGTYSPLHF.

This clonotype has at least ten counts. The chain employs TRBV12-3 or TRBV12-4 and TRBJ2-1; no reliable D call. The CDR3 sequence is 13 residues long. V dropped 1 base and J dropped 3 bases, with 4 bases sitting between them. The CDR3 protein is CASSLGDYNEQFF. DNA of the CDR3: TGTGCCAGCAGTTTAGGGGACTACAATGAGCAGTTCTTC.

The chain employs TRBV10-3 and TRBJ1-2; the D is unclear. V dropped 3 bases and J dropped 3 bases, with 17 bases sitting between them. This CDR3 region has 16 residues. Germline V lookup: CDR1 ENHRY, CDR2 SYGVKD. The CDR3 reads CAISDDRTSGDYGYTF. The CDR3 DNA reads TGTGCCATCAGTGATGACCGAACCAGTGGGGACTATGGCTACACCTTC.

Remarks on this clonotype: A read error may account for a junction end that differs from germline. The rearrangement joins TRBV19 to TRBJ2-7, with 9 nucleotides matching TRBD1. The CDR3 has 13 residues. Germline lookup yields CDR1 LNHDA and CDR2 SQIVND (reference sequence). CDR3 sequence (DNA): TGTGCCAGCAGTACGACAGGGGGAAACGAGCAGTACTTC. This codes for CASSTTGGNEQYF.

This clonotype has just one count. It differs at one base from a far larger clone, so likely a read error. The chain employs TRBV27 and TRBJ1-2; possibly TRBD1 for D (6 bases). Germline lookup yields CDR1 MNHEY and CDR2 SMNVEV (reference sequence). The CDR3 covers 16 residues. The CDR3 region is CASRPNRVNSNYDYTF. The DNA for the CDR3 is TGTGCCAGCAGGCCGAACAGGGTGAACTCGAACTATGACTACACCTTC.

The rearrangement links TRBV5-4 to TRBJ1-1; TRBD1 might be the D (6 bases). The CDR3 has 16 residues. Deletions cut 4 bases from V and 0 bases from J, with 16 bases between. From germline, CDR1 is SGHNT and CDR2 YYREEE (reference sequence). The CDR3 is CASSRAGVTLNTEAFF. Here the CDR3 DNA reads TGTGCCAGCAGCCGAGCAGGGGTGACCTTGAACACTGAAGCTTTCTTT.